These T cell receptor beta chains were read from a single sample in a study of OX40 agonist ivuxolimab in advanced cancers. Profiling relied on immunoSEQ multiplex PCR, and the TCRdb table lists in-frame clones only, not all of them. The sample holds 52,000 or so clones; over 90% are singletons and the top ten take around 19%. Sequencing was performed on CD4+ or CD8+ T cells sorted from blood, taken in a trial of the OX40 agonist ivuxolimab. These TCRs come from an adult with an advanced solid tumor such as melanoma, head and neck, liver or kidney cancer. The CDR3 runs from the conserved cysteine through the conserved F or W. The D gene is left open where the match is weak. Only part of the rows carry a size: once, few, many, or a class if the clone is expanded.

v_call: TRBV7-2
d_call: .
j_call: TRBJ1-5
clone_size: .
cdr3_nt: TGTGCCAGCAGCCCAGGGTCTTCGCCCCAGCATTTT
cdr3_aa: CASSPGSSPQHF

v_call: TRBV27
d_call: .
j_call: TRBJ2-3
clone_size: .
cdr3_nt: TGTGCCAGCAGCCCAGGGTTCTCCACAGATACGCAGTATTTT
cdr3_aa: CASSPGFSTDTQYF

v_call: TRBV9
d_call: .
j_call: TRBJ2-7
clone_size: .
cdr3_nt: TGTGCCAGCAGCGCCACGGACGGAACTACCTACGAGCAGTACTTC
cdr3_aa: CASSATDGTTYEQYF

v_call: TRBV19
d_call: TRBD2
j_call: TRBJ2-2
clone_size: .
cdr3_nt: TGTGCCAGTAGACGCGGGACTAGCGGGAGGGCGAACACCGGGGAGCTGTTTTTT
cdr3_aa: CASRRGTSGRANTGELFF

v_call: TRBV6-9
d_call: .
j_call: TRBJ2-1
clone_size: .
cdr3_nt: TGTGCCAGCAGTTATTCGGGCGGGTACAATGAGCAGTTCTTC
cdr3_aa: CASSYSGGYNEQFF

v_call: TRBV5-4
d_call: .
j_call: TRBJ2-5
clone_size: .
cdr3_nt: TGTGCCAGCAGCTTGTTTGACCCGGGAGAGACCCAGTACTTC
cdr3_aa: CASSLFDPGETQYF

v_call: TRBV13
d_call: TRBD1
j_call: TRBJ2-1
clone_size: .
cdr3_nt: TGTGCCAGCAGCTTATGGGACAGAAAGGAGCAGTTCTTC
cdr3_aa: CASSLWDRKEQFF

v_call: TRBV11-2
d_call: .
j_call: TRBJ1-1
clone_size: .
cdr3_nt: TGTGCCAGCAGCTCCCTTATAGGGACGTTGAACACTGAAGCTTTCTTT
cdr3_aa: CASSSLIGTLNTEAFF

v_call: TRBV27
d_call: TRBD2
j_call: TRBJ2-2
clone_size: .
cdr3_nt: TGTGCCAGCAGTGCTTTCCTAGCGGGAGTGGGCGGGGAGCTGTTTTTT
cdr3_aa: CASSAFLAGVGGELFF

v_call: TRBV19
d_call: .
j_call: TRBJ1-4
clone_size: .
cdr3_nt: TGTGCCAGTAGTATCACCGTCGGAGCGGTAAATGAAAAACTGTTTTTT
cdr3_aa: CASSITVGAVNEKLFF

v_call: TRBV11-2
d_call: .
j_call: TRBJ1-5
clone_size: .
cdr3_nt: TGTGCCAGCAGCTTTTTAGGGCAGCCCCAGCATTTT
cdr3_aa: CASSFLGQPQHF

v_call: TRBV5-6
d_call: .
j_call: TRBJ2-7
clone_size: .
cdr3_nt: TGTGCCAGCAGCCAGCTCACGGCAACCTACGAGCAGTACTTC
cdr3_aa: CASSQLTATYEQYF

v_call: TRBV19
d_call: TRBD1
j_call: TRBJ2-1
clone_size: .
cdr3_nt: TGTGCCAGTAGTACGAACAGGGGGAATGAGCAGTTCTTC
cdr3_aa: CASSTNRGNEQFF

v_call: TRBV5-3
d_call: .
j_call: TRBJ2-7
clone_size: .
cdr3_nt: TGTGCCAGAAGCTCCCTGCGGGGTTCCTACGAGCAGTACTTC
cdr3_aa: CARSSLRGSYEQYF

v_call: TRBV2
d_call: .
j_call: TRBJ2-3
clone_size: once
cdr3_nt: TGTGCCAGCACCAGAATGGGGGGAGGCACAGATACGCAGTATTTT
cdr3_aa: CASTRMGGGTDTQYF

v_call: TRBV9
d_call: TRBD2
j_call: TRBJ2-7
clone_size: .
cdr3_nt: TGTGCCAGCAGCGCCAGTGGGACTAGCGATTACGAGCAGTACTTC
cdr3_aa: CASSASGTSDYEQYF

v_call: TRBV11-2
d_call: TRBD2
j_call: TRBJ2-2
clone_size: once
cdr3_nt: TGTGCCAGCAGCTTAGAATATGGGGGAGGGCTGGACACCGGGGAGCTGTTTTTT
cdr3_aa: CASSLEYGGGLDTGELFF

v_call: TRBV6-5
d_call: .
j_call: TRBJ1-2
clone_size: .
cdr3_nt: TGTGCCAGCAGTTACGGGAACAGATTCTATGGCTACACCTTC
cdr3_aa: CASSYGNRFYGYTF